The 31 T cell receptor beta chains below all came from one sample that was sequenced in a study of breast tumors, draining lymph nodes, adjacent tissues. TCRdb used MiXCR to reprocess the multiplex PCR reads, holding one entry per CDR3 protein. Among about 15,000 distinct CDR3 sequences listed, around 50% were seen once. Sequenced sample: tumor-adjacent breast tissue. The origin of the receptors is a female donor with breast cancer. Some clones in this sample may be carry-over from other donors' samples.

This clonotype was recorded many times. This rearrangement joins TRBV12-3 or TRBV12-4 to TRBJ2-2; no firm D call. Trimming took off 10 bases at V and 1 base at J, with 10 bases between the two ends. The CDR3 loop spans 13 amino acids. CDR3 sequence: CATETVNTGELFF. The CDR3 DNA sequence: TGTGCCACCGAGACGGTGAACACCGGGGAGCTGTTTTTT.

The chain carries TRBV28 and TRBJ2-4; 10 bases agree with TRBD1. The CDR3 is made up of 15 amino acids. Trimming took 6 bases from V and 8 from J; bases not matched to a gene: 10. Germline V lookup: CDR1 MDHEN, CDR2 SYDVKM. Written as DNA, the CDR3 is TGTGCCAGCAGCCCTACCGGGACAGGGGCTTACATTCAGTACTTC. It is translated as CASSPTGTGAYIQYF.

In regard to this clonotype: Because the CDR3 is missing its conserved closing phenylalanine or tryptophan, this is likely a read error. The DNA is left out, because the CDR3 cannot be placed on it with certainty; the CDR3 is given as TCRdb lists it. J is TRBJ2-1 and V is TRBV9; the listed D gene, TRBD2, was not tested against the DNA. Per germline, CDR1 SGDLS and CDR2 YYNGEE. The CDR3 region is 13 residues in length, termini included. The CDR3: CASSVDGLEEAFP.

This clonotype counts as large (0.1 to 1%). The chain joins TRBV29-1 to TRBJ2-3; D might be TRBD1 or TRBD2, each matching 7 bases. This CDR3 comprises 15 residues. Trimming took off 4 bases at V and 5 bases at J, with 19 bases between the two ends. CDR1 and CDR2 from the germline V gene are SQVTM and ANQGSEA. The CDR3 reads CSVVRQGGNLDTQYF. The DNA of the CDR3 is TGCAGCGTTGTGAGGCAGGGGGGGAACTTAGATACGCAGTATTTT.

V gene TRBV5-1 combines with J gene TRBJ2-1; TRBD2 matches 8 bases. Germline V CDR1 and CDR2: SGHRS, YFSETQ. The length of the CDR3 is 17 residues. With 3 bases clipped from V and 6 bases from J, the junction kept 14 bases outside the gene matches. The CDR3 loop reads CASSSTRGAGGPNEQFF. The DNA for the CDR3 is TGCGCCAGCAGCTCCACTAGGGGGGCGGGAGGTCCCAATGAGCAGTTCTTC.

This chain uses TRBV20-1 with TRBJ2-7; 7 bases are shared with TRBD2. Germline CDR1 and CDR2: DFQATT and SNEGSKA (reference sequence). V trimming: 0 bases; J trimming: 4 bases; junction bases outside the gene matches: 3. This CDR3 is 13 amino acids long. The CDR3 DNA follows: TGCAGTGCTAGAGATCGCGGGGGTTACGAGCAGTACTTC. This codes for CSARDRGGYEQYF.

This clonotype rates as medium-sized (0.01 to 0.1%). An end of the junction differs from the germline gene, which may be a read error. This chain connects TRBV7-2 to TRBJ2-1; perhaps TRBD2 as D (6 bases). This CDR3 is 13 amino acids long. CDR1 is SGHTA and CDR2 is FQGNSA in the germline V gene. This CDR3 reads CASSLALYNEQFF. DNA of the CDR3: TGTGCCAGCAGCCTAGCGCTTTACAATGAGCAGTTCTTC.

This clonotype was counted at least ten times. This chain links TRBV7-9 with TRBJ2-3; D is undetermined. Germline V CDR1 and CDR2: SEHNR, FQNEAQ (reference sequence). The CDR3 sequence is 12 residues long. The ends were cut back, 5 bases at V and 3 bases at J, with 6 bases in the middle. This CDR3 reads CASSPPTDTQYF. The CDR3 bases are TGTGCCAGCAGCCCACCTACAGATACGCAGTATTTT. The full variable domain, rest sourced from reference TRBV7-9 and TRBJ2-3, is DTGVSQNPRHKITKRGQNVTFRCDPISEHNRLYWYRQTLGQGPEFLTYFQNEAQLEKSRLLSDRFSAERPKGSFSTLEIQRTEQGDSAMYLCASSPPTDTQYFGPGTRLTVL.

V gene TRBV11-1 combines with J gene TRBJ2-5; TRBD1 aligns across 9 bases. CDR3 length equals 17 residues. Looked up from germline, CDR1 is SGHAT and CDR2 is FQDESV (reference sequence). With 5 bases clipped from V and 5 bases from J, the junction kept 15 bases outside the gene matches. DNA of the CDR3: TGTGCCAGCAGCACAAACCCCGGGACAGGGAGACGTGAGACCCAGTACTTC. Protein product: CASSTNPGTGRRETQYF.

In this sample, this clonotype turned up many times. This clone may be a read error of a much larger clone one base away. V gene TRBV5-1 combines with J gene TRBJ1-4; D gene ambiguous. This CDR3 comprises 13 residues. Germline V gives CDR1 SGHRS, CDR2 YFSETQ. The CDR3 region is CASSIGTNENLFF. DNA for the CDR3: TGCGCCAGCAGCATTGGCACTAATGAAAACCTGTTTTTT.

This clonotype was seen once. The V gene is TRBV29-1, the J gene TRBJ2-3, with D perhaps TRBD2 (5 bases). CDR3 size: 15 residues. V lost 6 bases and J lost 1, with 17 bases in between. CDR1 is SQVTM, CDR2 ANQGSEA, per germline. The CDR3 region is CSVESGNRGTDTQYF. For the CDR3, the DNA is TGCAGCGTGGAATCGGGGAACAGAGGCACAGATACGCAGTATTTT.

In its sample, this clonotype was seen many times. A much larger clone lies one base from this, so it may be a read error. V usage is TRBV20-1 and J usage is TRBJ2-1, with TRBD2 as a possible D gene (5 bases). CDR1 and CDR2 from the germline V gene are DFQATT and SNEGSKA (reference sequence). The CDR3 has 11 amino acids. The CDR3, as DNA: TGCAGTGCCCCGAGGGTCGGTGAGCAGTCCTTC. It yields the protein CSAPRVGEQSF.

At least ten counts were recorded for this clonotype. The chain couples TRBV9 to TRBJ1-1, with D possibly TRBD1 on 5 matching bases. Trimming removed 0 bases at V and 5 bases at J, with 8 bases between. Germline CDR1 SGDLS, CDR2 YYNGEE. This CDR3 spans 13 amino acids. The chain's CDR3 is CASSVARGTEAFF. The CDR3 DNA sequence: TGTGCCAGCAGCGTAGCGAGGGGAACTGAAGCTTTCTTT.

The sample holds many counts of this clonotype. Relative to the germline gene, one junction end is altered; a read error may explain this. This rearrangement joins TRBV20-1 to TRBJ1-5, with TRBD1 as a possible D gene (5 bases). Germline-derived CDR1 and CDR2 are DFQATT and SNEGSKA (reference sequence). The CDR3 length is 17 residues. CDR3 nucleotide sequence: TGCAGTGCGGGGCAGGGATCAGGAGCTATCAGCAATCAGCCCCAACATTTT. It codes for CSAGQGSGAISNQPQHF.

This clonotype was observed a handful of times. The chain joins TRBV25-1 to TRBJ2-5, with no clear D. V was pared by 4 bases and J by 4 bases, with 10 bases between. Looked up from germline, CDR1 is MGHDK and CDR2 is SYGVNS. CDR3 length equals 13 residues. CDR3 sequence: CASSAIGRETQYF. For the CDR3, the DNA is TGTGCCAGCAGTGCGATAGGGCGAGAGACCCAGTACTTC.

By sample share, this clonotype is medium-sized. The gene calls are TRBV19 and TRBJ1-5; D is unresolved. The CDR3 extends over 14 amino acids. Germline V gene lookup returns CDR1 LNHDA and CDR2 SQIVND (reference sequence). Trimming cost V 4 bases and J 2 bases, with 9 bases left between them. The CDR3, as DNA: TGTGCCAGTAGTAAGGGAAATGGCAATCAGCCCCAGCATTTT. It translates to CASSKGNGNQPQHF.

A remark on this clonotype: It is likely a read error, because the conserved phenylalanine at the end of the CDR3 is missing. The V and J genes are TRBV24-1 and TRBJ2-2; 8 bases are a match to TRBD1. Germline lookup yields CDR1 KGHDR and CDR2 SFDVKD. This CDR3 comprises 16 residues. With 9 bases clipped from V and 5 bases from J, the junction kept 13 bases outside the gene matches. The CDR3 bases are TGTGCCACCGGGGCGGCAGGGGGCCCAGGTACCGGGGAGCTGTTTCTT. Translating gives CATGAAGGPGTGELFL.

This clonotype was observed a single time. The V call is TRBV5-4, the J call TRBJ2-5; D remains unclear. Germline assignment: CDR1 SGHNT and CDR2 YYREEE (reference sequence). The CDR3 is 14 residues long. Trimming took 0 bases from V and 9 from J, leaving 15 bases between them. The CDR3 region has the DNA TGTGCCAGCAGCTTGGGTGGGTCGCAAGAAGCCCAGTACTTC. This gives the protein CASSLGGSQEAQYF.

The CDR3 region has the DNA TGTGCCAGTAGTGTCGGACAGGGGGCAAACGAGCAGTACTTC. It translates to CASSVGQGANEQYF. This chain joins TRBV19 and TRBJ2-7; 11 nucleotides match TRBD1. Unmatched junction bases numbered 5, after V lost 5 bases and J lost 5 bases. The CDR3 has 14 residues. CDR1 and CDR2 (germline): LNHDA, SQIVND (reference sequence).

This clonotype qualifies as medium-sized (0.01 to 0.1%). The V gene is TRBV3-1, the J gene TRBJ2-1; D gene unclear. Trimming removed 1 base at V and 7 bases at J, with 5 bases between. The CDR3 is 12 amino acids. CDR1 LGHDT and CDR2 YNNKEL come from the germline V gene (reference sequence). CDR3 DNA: TGTGCCAGCAGCCAAGCCCTGAATGAGCAGTTCTTC. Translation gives CASSQALNEQFF.

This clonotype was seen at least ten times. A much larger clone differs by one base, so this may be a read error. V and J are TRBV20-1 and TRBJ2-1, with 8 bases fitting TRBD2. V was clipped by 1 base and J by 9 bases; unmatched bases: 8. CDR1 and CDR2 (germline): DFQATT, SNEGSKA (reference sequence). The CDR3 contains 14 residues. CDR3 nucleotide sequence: TGCAGTGCTAGAGGAGCGGGAGTTCTGGCTGAGCAGTTCTTC. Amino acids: CSARGAGVLAEQFF.

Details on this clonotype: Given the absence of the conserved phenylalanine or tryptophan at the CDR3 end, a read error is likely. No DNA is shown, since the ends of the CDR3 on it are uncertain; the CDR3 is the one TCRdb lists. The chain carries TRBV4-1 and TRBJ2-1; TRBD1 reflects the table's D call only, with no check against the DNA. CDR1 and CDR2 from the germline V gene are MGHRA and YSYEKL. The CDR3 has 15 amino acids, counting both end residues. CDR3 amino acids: CASSQPWGVGYTFGS.

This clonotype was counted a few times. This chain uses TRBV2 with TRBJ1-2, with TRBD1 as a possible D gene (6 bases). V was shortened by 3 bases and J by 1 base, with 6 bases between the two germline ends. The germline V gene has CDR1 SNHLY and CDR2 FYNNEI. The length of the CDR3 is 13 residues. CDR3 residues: CASSDRGNYGYTF. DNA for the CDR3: TGTGCCAGCAGTGACAGGGGTAACTATGGCTACACCTTC.

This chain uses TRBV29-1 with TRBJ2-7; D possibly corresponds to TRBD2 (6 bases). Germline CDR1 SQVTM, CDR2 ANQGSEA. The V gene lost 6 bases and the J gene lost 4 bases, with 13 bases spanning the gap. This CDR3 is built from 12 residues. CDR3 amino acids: CSVEQAGYEQYF. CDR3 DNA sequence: TGCAGCGTAGAACAGGCGGGGTACGAGCAGTACTTC.

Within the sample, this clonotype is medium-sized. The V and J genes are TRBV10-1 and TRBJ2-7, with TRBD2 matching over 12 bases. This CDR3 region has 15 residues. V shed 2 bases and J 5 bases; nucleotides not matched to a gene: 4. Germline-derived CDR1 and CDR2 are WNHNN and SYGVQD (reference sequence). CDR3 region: CASSERRLAGDEQYF. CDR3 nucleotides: TGCGCCAGCAGTGAGCGAAGACTAGCGGGAGACGAGCAGTACTTC.

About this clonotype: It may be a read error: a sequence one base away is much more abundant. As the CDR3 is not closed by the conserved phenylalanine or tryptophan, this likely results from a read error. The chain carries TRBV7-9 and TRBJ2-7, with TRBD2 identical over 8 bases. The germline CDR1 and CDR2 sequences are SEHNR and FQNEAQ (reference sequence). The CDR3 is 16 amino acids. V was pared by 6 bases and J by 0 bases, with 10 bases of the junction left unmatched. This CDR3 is CASSRKAGALSYEQYC. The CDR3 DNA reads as TGTGCCAGCAGTCGAAAAGCGGGGGCCCTCTCCTACGAGCAGTACTGC.

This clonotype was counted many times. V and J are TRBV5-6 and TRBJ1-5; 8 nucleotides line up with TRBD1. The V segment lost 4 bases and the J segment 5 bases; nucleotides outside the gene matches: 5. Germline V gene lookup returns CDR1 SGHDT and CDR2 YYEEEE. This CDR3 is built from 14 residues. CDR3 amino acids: CASSKIQGDQPQHF. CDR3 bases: TGTGCCAGCAGCAAGATACAGGGGGATCAGCCCCAGCATTTT.

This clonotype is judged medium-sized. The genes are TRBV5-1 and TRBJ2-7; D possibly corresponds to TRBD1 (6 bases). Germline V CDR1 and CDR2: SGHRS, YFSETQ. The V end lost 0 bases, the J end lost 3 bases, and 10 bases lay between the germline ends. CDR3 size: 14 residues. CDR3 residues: CASSLGGTNYEQYF. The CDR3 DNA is TGCGCCAGCAGCTTGGGTGGGACAAACTACGAGCAGTACTTC.

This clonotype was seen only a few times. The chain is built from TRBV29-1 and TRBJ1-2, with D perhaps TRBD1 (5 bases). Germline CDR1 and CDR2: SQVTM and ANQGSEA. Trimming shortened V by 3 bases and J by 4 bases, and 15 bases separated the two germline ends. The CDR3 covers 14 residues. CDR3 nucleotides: TGCAGCGTTGAGGGTGGTAACAGGTTCTATGGCTACACCTTC. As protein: CSVEGGNRFYGYTF. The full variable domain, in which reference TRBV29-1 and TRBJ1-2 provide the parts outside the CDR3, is SAVISQKPSRDICQRGTSLTIQCQVDSQVTMMFWYRQQPGQSLTLIATANQGSEATYESGFVIDKFPISRPNLTFSTLTVSNMSPEDSSIYLCSVEGGNRFYGYTFGSGTRLTVV.

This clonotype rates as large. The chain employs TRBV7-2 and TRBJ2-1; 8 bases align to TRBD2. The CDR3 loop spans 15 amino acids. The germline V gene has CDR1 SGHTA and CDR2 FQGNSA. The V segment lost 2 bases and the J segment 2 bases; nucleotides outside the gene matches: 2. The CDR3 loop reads CASSLTSGPYNEQFF. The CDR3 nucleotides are TGTGCCAGCAGCTTAACTAGCGGACCCTACAATGAGCAGTTCTTC.

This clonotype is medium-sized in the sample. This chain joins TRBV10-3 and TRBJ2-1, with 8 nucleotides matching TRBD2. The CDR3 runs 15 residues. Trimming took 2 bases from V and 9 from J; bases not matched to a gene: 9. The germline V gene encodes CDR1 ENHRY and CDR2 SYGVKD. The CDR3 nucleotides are TGTGCCATCAGTGAGAGTGACGGGAGGGCCCGTGAGCAGTTCTTC. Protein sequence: CAISESDGRAREQFF.